This T cell receptor beta chain comes out of a study of shared clonotypes between healthy human individuals. Whole-study context: Used for every donor were three CD4 naive, three CD4 memory, two CD8 naive and one CD8 memory plate.

The V gene's germline CDR1 is SGHAT and CDR2 FQNNGV. The germline V and J ends were trimmed by 1 base and 10 bases, with 10 bases remaining between them. The CDR3 runs 12 residues. This clone was detected once. TCRdb's table, derived via immunoSEQ multiplex PCR, lists solely in-frame clones and lacks some. The data contain 600,000 to 750,000 clones, 72% of them seen just once; the ten biggest clones take up about 1.7%. Sequenced sample: memory CD4+ T cells sorted from blood. Sample subset: CD45RA-negative fraction. The receptor's source is a woman in her twenties or thirties in good health. The chain is built from TRBV11-2 and TRBJ1-1; D perhaps matches TRBD1 (5 bases). CDR3 sequence (DNA): TGTGCCAGCAGCTTAGCGGGGGGGACAGCTTTCTTT. This sequence encodes CASSLAGGTAFF.